This entry lists 7 T cell receptor beta chains sequenced from one sample in a study of T cell clonality in common variable immunodeficiency. Sequencing was performed with immunoSEQ multiplex PCR; in TCRdb, only in-frame clones are kept and a portion is missing. This set yields around 55,000 clones and no singletons; the top ten hold roughly 0.84%. The specimen was peripheral blood mononuclear cells. Every receptor here comes from a person aged 18 to 75 in good health.

This clone has ten or more counts. The read finishes 3 residues shy of the CDR3 end, and the germline J gene is used to complete it. This chain links TRBV6-2 or TRBV6-3 with TRBJ2-3; tentatively, D is TRBD1 (6 bases). With 8 bases removed from V and 0 bases from J, the gap between germline ends came to 21 bases. The CDR3 length is 17 residues. Germline CDR1 reads MNHEY; CDR2 reads SVGEGT. CDR3 amino acids: CASSRTEDLPSTDTQYF. The covered CDR3 bases are TGTGCCAGCTCGAGGACAGAAGACCTTCCTAGCACAGATACG.

This clone has at least ten counts. With the read ending 3 residues before the CDR3 end, the germline J gene is used to fill in that end. The chain couples TRBV19 to TRBJ2-1; D is perhaps TRBD2 (5 bases). Germline V gene sequence: CDR1 LNHDA, CDR2 SQIVND (reference sequence). This CDR3 contains 16 residues. V was shortened by 6 bases and J by 2 bases, with 17 bases between the two germline ends. CDR3 sequence: CASSFDGLETYNEQFF. The part of the CDR3 DNA that was read is TGTGCCAGTAGCTTCGACGGACTTGAGACCTACAATGAG.

In its sample, this clone was seen many times. Read coverage stops 3 residues before the CDR3 terminus; the germline J gene supplies the remainder. The rearrangement links TRBV6-2 or TRBV6-3 to TRBJ1-1; the D gene is possibly TRBD1 (6 bases). V lost 6 bases to trimming and J lost 2 bases, with 10 bases between them. The CDR3 runs 13 residues. Germline CDR1 MNHEY, CDR2 SVGEGT. CDR3 DNA, as far as it was read: TGTGCCAGCAGCGGGACATTCAACACTGAA. Translation: CASSGTFNTE. Given in full, the CDR3 is CASSGTFNTEAFF.

The DNA read from the CDR3 is TGTGCCAGCTCATCGGGACTAGCGGGCTACGAC. Translation: CASSSGLAGYD. The full-length CDR3 reads as CASSSGLAGYDYTF. V is TRBV18 and J is TRBJ1-2, with D maybe TRBD1 (5 bases). The CDR3 end is not reached by the read, which stops 3 residues before it; the germline J gene fills it in. From germline, CDR1 is KGHSH and CDR2 LQKENI. This CDR3 spans 14 amino acids.

This clone was detected many times. The read stops 3 residues short of the end of the CDR3; the missing end is completed from the germline J gene. V and J are TRBV20-1 and TRBJ1-5; D remains ambiguous. CDR1 is DFQATT and CDR2 is SNEGSKA in the germline V gene (reference sequence). The CDR3 is 15 residues long. The V gene lost 4 bases and the J gene lost 7 bases, with 20 bases spanning the gap. This CDR3 reads CSATPRGTIKQPQHF. The covered CDR3 bases are TGCAGTGCTACACCCCGGGGTACTATCAAGCAGCCC.

A remark on this clone: Read sequence stops 3 residues before the CDR3 end, and the germline J gene provides the missing end. The rearrangement links TRBV20-1 to TRBJ2-1; TRBD2 matches 9 bases. The CDR3 loop spans 16 amino acids. V lost 6 bases, J lost 2 bases, and 11 bases stayed unmatched. Germline V gene sequence: CDR1 DFQATT, CDR2 SNEGSKA (reference sequence). The CDR3 sequence: CSALEGGGGPYNEQFF. The CDR3 bases that were read are TGCAGTGCCCTTGAGGGCGGGGGGGGCCCCTACAATGAG.

This clone was counted ten times or more. The CDR3 bases that were read are TGTGCCAGCAGCTTGGCGGGGGGCCTCGAG. Protein: CASSLAGGLE. The full CDR3 sequence reads CASSLAGGLEQYF. The rearrangement links TRBV7-2 to TRBJ2-7; 8 bases align to TRBD2. The read ends 3 residues early relative to the CDR3; the germline J gene fills the gap. The trim removed 3 bases at V and 6 bases at J, leaving 4 bases unmatched. The germline V gene has CDR1 SGHTA and CDR2 FQGNSA. This CDR3 is built from 13 residues.